These 9 T cell receptor beta chains originate from one sample sequenced in a study of identical twins. MiXCR was run by TCRdb on the 5' RACE reads, yielding one entry per CDR3 protein. The sample shows 690,000 or so distinct CDR3 sequences, 8.5% to 9% of them seen only once. In addition, the sample was reused for a study of yellow fever vaccine responses in identical twins.

Material: PBMCs. Every receptor here comes from a woman in her late teens or twenties in good health.

This clonotype was recorded many times. The chain links TRBV27 to TRBJ1-1; D call uncertain. The ends were cut back, 5 bases at V and 5 bases at J, with 9 bases in the middle. The CDR3 contains 12 residues. Germline assignment: CDR1 MNHEY and CDR2 SMNVEV (reference sequence). The CDR3 sequence: CASSSHRTEAFF. For the CDR3, the DNA is TGTGCCAGCAGTAGTCACAGAACTGAAGCTTTCTTT.

This clonotype was observed many times. The chain uses TRBV12-3 or TRBV12-4 and TRBJ2-1; D is uncertain. The CDR3 totals 15 residues. Between the trimmed V and J ends, which lost 6 bases and 2 bases, there was a span of 14 bases. The CDR3 loop reads CASSLTVRPYNEQFF. CDR3 DNA: TGTGCCAGCAGCCTAACAGTTAGACCCTACAATGAGCAGTTCTTC.

This rearrangement joins TRBV7-9 to TRBJ2-3, with D unresolved. CDR1 SEHNR and CDR2 FQNEAQ come from the germline V gene (reference sequence). The CDR3 is 15 amino acids. V lost 4 bases to trimming and J lost 4 bases, with 15 bases between them. CDR3 DNA: TGTGCCAGCAGCTACGGACCCCACGGCCCAGATACGCAGTATTTT. This encodes CASSYGPHGPDTQYF.

This clonotype came up a few times. The J gene is TRBJ2-1, the V gene TRBV4-2; TRBD1 matches 12 bases. CDR1 and CDR2 from the germline V gene are LGHNA and YNFKEQ. V lost 5 bases and J lost 6; bases outside the gene matches: 8. The CDR3 covers 16 residues. The CDR3 nucleotides are TGTGCCAGCAGCATTCGCGGGACAGGGGGCTTCAATGAGCAGTTCTTC. This codes for CASSIRGTGGFNEQFF.

The chain recombines TRBV7-3 with TRBJ2-3; possibly TRBD1 or TRBD2 for D (5 bases each). The V gene lost 4 bases and the J gene lost 3 bases, with 17 bases spanning the gap. In germline, CDR1 is SGHTA, CDR2 FQGTGA. The CDR3 contains 16 residues. CDR3 in amino acids: CASSSTSGTTTDTQYF. The CDR3 DNA follows: TGTGCCAGCAGCTCAACCTCCGGGACGACTACAGATACGCAGTATTTT.

This sequence joins TRBV12-3 or TRBV12-4 and TRBJ1-4, with D maybe TRBD1 (6 bases). CDR3 length: 13 amino acids. With 7 bases removed from V and 7 bases from J, the gap between germline ends came to 13 bases. The CDR3 DNA follows: TGTGCCAGCACCGGGCAGGGGCGTGAAAAACTGTTTTTT. Protein sequence: CASTGQGREKLFF.

This clonotype has only a few counts. The J gene is TRBJ2-1, the V gene TRBV6-1; D could derive from TRBD1 or TRBD2 (5 bases each). The germline gives CDR1 MNHNS, CDR2 SASEGT. This CDR3 region has 15 residues. Trimming took 5 bases from V and 0 from J, leaving 11 bases between them. As DNA, the CDR3 is TGTGCCAGCAGTACCCTCGGGACCTCCTACAATGAGCAGTTCTTC. Encoded protein: CASSTLGTSYNEQFF.

This clonotype was seen at least ten times. The rearrangement links TRBV5-1 to TRBJ2-3, with D hard to call. The V gene's germline CDR1 is SGHRS and CDR2 YFSETQ. V was clipped by 1 base and J by 2 bases, with 11 bases between them. The CDR3 covers 15 residues. The CDR3 is CASSLSTSTTDTQYF. CDR3 coding DNA: TGCGCCAGCAGCTTGTCTACCAGCACCACAGATACGCAGTATTTT. Based on the CDR3 plus reference TRBV5-1 and TRBJ2-3, the full variable domain is KAGVTQTPRYLIKTRGQQVTLSCSPISGHRSVSWYQQTPGQGLQFLFEYFSETQRNKGNFPGRFSGRQFSNSRSEMNVSTLELGDSALYLCASSLSTSTTDTQYFGPGTRLTVL.

The rearrangement uses TRBV20-1 and TRBJ2-7, with 11 bases aligning to TRBD1. The CDR3 sequence is 13 residues long. Germline lookup yields CDR1 DFQATT and CDR2 SNEGSKA (reference sequence). J gave up 4 bases and V 5 bases, and 4 bases lay outside the gene matches. CDR3 bases: TGCAGTGCTCAGGACAGGGGGCGGTACGAGCAGTACTTC. It translates to CSAQDRGRYEQYF.